What follows are 27 T cell receptor beta chains derived from one specimen sequenced in a study of shared clonotypes between healthy human individuals. Data came from immunoSEQ multiplex PCR; TCRdb stores just in-frame clones and leaves some out. The sample yields some 2 million clones, 95% seen once. The sample was naive CD4+ T cells sorted from blood. The subset was: CD45RA+ positively selected. The source is a man in his late teens or twenties in good health.

The V and J genes are TRBV4-3 and TRBJ2-1, with TRBD2 matching over 7 bases. V shed 0 bases and J 2 bases; nucleotides not matched to a gene: 7. Per germline, CDR1 LGHNA and CDR2 YSLEER. This CDR3 has 17 amino acids. The CDR3, as DNA: TGCGCCAGCAGCCAAGACCCGACTAGCCAGGCCTACAATGAGCAGTTCTTC. Its translation is CASSQDPTSQAYNEQFF.

The chain is built from TRBV6-1 and TRBJ1-4; 10 bases are a match to TRBD1. The CDR3 spans 16 residues. The germline gives CDR1 MNHNS, CDR2 SASEGT. J gave up 0 bases and V 4 bases, and 2 bases lay outside the gene matches. CDR3 nucleotides: TGTGCCAGCAGTGCTGGACAGGGGGCAACTAATGAAAAACTGTTTTTT. This gives the protein CASSAGQGATNEKLFF.

The rearrangement uses TRBV9 and TRBJ1-3; no clear D gene. Trimming pared 7 bases from V and 9 bases from J, leaving 14 bases between. The CDR3 covers 12 residues. The germline CDR1 and CDR2 sequences are SGDLS and YYNGEE. CDR3 protein: CASGDPGGTIYF. CDR3 in DNA: TGTGCCAGCGGCGACCCTGGAGGCACCATATATTTT.

This clone was detected once. The chain employs TRBV30 and TRBJ2-3; possible D gene TRBD2, 7 bases. The CDR3 covers 13 residues. CDR1 is GTSNPN and CDR2 is SVGIG in the germline V gene (reference sequence). The germline V and J ends were trimmed by 3 bases and 4 bases, with 11 bases remaining between them. CDR3 loop: CAWRGGASDTQYF. The CDR3, as DNA: TGTGCCTGGAGAGGGGGGGCTTCAGATACGCAGTATTTT.

This chain links TRBV7-2 with TRBJ1-3; possible D gene TRBD1, 5 bases. CDR3 size: 16 residues. Trimming pared 4 bases from V and 0 bases from J, leaving 13 bases between. The V gene's germline CDR1 is SGHTA and CDR2 FQGNSA. The CDR3 region is CASSSAGAFSGNTIYF. CDR3 nucleotides: TGTGCCAGCAGCTCAGCCGGGGCGTTCTCTGGAAACACCATATATTTT.

In nucleotides, the CDR3 is TGTGCCAGCAGCCCAAGACAGGGCAAGGGGGTCACTGAAGCTTTCTTT. Translated, it gives CASSPRQGKGVTEAFF. The gene calls are TRBV7-9 and TRBJ1-1; 7 bases line up with TRBD1. This CDR3 is built from 16 residues. J was trimmed by 4 bases and V by 5 bases; bases with no gene match: 13. Germline values: CDR1 SEHNR, CDR2 FQNEAQ (reference sequence).

The genes are TRBV2 and TRBJ1-2; D perhaps matches TRBD1 (6 bases). Germline CDR1 SNHLY, CDR2 FYNNEI. The CDR3 spans 14 residues. V gave up 6 bases and J gave up 4 bases, with 15 bases separating them. In DNA form, the CDR3 reads TGTGCCAGCAGGGCCCGGGGGGGCCTCTATGGCTACACCTTC. Translating gives CASRARGGLYGYTF.

The chain has TRBV28 and TRBJ1-2; no clear D gene. The germline V gene has CDR1 MDHEN and CDR2 SYDVKM. Between the trimmed V and J ends, which lost 8 bases and 4 bases, there was a span of 11 bases. This CDR3 has 12 residues. The DNA for the CDR3 is TGTGCCAGCGGCTTCGCAGGCTATGGCTACACCTTC. Its protein is CASGFAGYGYTF.

This chain uses TRBV28 with TRBJ2-7; D remains ambiguous. CDR1 and CDR2 from the germline V gene are MDHEN and SYDVKM. The CDR3 length is 14 residues. The germline V and J ends were trimmed by 2 bases and 6 bases, with 14 bases remaining between them. CDR3 loop: CASSLSFGGAEQYF. For the CDR3, the DNA is TGTGCCAGCAGTTTAAGTTTCGGTGGTGCCGAGCAGTACTTC.

The chain joins TRBV28 to TRBJ2-7, with 8 bases fitting TRBD1. The CDR3 extends over 15 amino acids. After removal of 4 bases from V and 4 bases from J, the junction contained 9 bases not matched to a gene. Germline V gives CDR1 MDHEN, CDR2 SYDVKM. CDR3 residues: CASSSGGQARYEQYF. The CDR3 region has the DNA TGTGCCAGCAGTTCCGGGGGACAGGCGAGATACGAGCAGTACTTC.

As to this clone: Other DNA sequences in this specimen translate into the identical CDR3. This chain links TRBV5-1 with TRBJ2-7; D is unclear. Germline-derived CDR1 and CDR2 are SGHRS and YFSETQ. Trimming shortened V by 2 bases and J by 0 bases, and 6 bases separated the two germline ends. The CDR3 spans 13 residues. The CDR3 reads CASSFSNSYEQYF. As DNA, the CDR3 is TGCGCCAGCAGCTTTAGCAACTCCTACGAGCAGTACTTC. The entire variable domain, with the rest obtained from reference TRBV5-1 and TRBJ2-7, is as follows: KAGVTQTPRYLIKTRGQQVTLSCSPISGHRSVSWYQQTPGQGLQFLFEYFSETQRNKGNFPGRFSGRQFSNSRSEMNVSTLELGDSALYLCASSFSNSYEQYFGPGTRLTVT.

Worth noting for this clone: Different DNA sequences within this sample yield the same CDR3. J is TRBJ2-3 and V is TRBV5-1, with D tentatively TRBD2 (6 bases). CDR3 length: 14 amino acids. V gave up 3 bases and J gave up 1 base, with 9 bases separating them. The germline CDR1 and CDR2 sequences are SGHRS and YFSETQ. In DNA form, the CDR3 reads TGCGCCAGCAGCTGGACGGGGGGCACAGATACGCAGTATTTT. Translation gives CASSWTGGTDTQYF.

The chain links TRBV4-1 to TRBJ2-5, with 7 bases lining up with TRBD1. The length of the CDR3 is 16 residues. With V trimmed by 1 base and J by 5 bases, 10 bases remained unmatched. CDR1 MGHRA and CDR2 YSYEKL come from the germline V gene. In DNA, the CDR3 is TGCGCCAGCAGCCAAGGTGGACAGGTTGTGATGGAGACCCAGTACTTC. It is translated as CASSQGGQVVMETQYF.

The chain employs TRBV6-1 and TRBJ1-2, with D tentatively TRBD1 (5 bases). The CDR3 length is 15 residues. Trimming took off 0 bases at V and 4 bases at J, with 12 bases between the two ends. The germline gives CDR1 MNHNS, CDR2 SASEGT. CDR3 in DNA: TGTGCCAGCAGTGAAGCGGGGCTCGAGGGCTATGGCTACACCTTC. Its translation: CASSEAGLEGYGYTF.

This clone has just one count. The chain has TRBV28 and TRBJ1-1; unclear D gene. Trimming removed 2 bases from V and 0 bases from J, with 16 bases in between. CDR3 length: 17 residues. Per germline, CDR1 MDHEN and CDR2 SYDVKM. DNA of the CDR3: TGTGCCAGCAGTTTAAACCTCCTCCGGGAGTTGAACACTGAAGCTTTCTTT. Translation: CASSLNLLRELNTEAFF.

The CDR3 here is CASSGGQEWGYTF. The CDR3 DNA reads as TGTGCCAGTAGTGGAGGACAGGAGTGGGGCTACACCTTC. V usage is TRBV19 and J usage is TRBJ1-2; 7 bases align to TRBD1. V dropped 5 bases and J dropped 8; count of bases not matched to a gene: 8. The length of the CDR3 is 13 residues. Germline V gene sequence: CDR1 LNHDA, CDR2 SQIVND (reference sequence). Variable domain in full (rest from reference TRBV19 and TRBJ1-2): DGGITQSPKYLFRKEGQNVTLSCEQNLNHDAMYWYRQDPGQGLRLIYYSQIVNDFQKGDIAEGYSVSREKKESFPLTVTSAQKNPTAFYLCASSGGQEWGYTFGSGTRLTVV.

This chain joins TRBV11-2 and TRBJ2-4, with D unresolved. Per the germline V gene, CDR1 is SGHAT and CDR2 is FQNNGV. This CDR3 is built from 17 residues. V was clipped by 1 base and J by 0 bases, with 13 bases between them. The DNA for the CDR3 is TGTGCCAGCAGCTTAGCAGGACGGAGCCTAGCCAAAAACATTCAGTACTTC. This sequence encodes CASSLAGRSLAKNIQYF.

This chain uses TRBV5-1 with TRBJ2-1, with 7 bases lining up with TRBD2. This CDR3 has 15 residues. Germline V CDR1 and CDR2: SGHRS, YFSETQ. V was pared by 2 bases and J by 3 bases, with 5 bases of the junction left unmatched. The CDR3 spells CASSFTSEHYNEQFF. The CDR3 DNA reads as TGCGCCAGCAGCTTTACTAGCGAGCACTACAATGAGCAGTTCTTC.

The V and J genes are TRBV10-3 and TRBJ2-1; the D is unclear. Per germline, CDR1 ENHRY and CDR2 SYGVKD. V gave up 10 bases and J gave up 8 bases, with 12 bases separating them. The CDR3 loop spans 11 amino acids. CDR3 residues: CATRRVYEQFF. The CDR3 coding sequence is TGTGCCACCCGCCGGGTCTATGAGCAGTTCTTC.

This chain uses TRBV6-6 with TRBJ2-1; D could derive from TRBD1 or TRBD2 (6 bases each). The CDR3 is 13 residues long. The germline V and J ends were trimmed by 11 bases and 7 bases, with 18 bases remaining between them. Germline V gene lookup returns CDR1 MNHNY and CDR2 SVGAGI (reference sequence). This chain's CDR3 is CAVGARGGNEQFF. CDR3 in DNA: TGTGCCGTTGGGGCCAGGGGAGGAAATGAGCAGTTCTTC.

The V call is TRBV27, the J call TRBJ2-3; tentatively, D is TRBD2 (6 bases). The V end was cut by 2 bases, the J end by 5 bases, with 38 bases between. CDR1 and CDR2 (germline): MNHEY, SMNVEV (reference sequence). This CDR3 is 23 amino acids long. This CDR3 reads CASSLRGRGFVYETIGVGDTQYF. The CDR3 DNA sequence: TGTGCCAGCAGTTTAAGGGGACGGGGGTTCGTCTACGAGACTATTGGAGTTGGAGATACGCAGTATTTT.

V and J are TRBV6-5 and TRBJ1-4, with 9 nucleotides matching TRBD1. Losses at the gene ends were 6 bases for V and 13 bases for J; bases not matched to a gene: 12. Germline assignment: CDR1 MNHEY and CDR2 SVGAGI. The CDR3 covers 14 residues. The CDR3 region is CASRGQGKPYGLFF. Here the CDR3 DNA reads TGTGCCAGCAGGGGACAGGGAAAGCCTTACGGACTGTTTTTT.

The chain joins TRBV27 to TRBJ2-2; 13 positions agree with TRBD2. With V trimmed by 5 bases and J by 1 base, 4 bases remained unmatched. The CDR3 loop spans 17 amino acids. CDR1 MNHEY and CDR2 SMNVEV come from the germline V gene (reference sequence). Written as DNA, the CDR3 is TGTGCCAGCAGTCGGACTAGCGGGGGCCGGAACACCGGGGAGCTGTTTTTT. It yields the protein CASSRTSGGRNTGELFF.

This clone showed up just a few times. This chain joins TRBV6-1 and TRBJ1-1; TRBD1 might be the D (5 bases). The length of the CDR3 is 14 residues. Looked up from germline, CDR1 is MNHNS and CDR2 is SASEGT. Trimming took off 1 base at V and 6 bases at J, with 12 bases between the two ends. CDR3 bases: TGTGCCAGCAGTGAAGGCACTTCCAGGGCTGAAGCTTTCTTT. It encodes CASSEGTSRAEAFF.

The chain employs TRBV19 and TRBJ1-1; possible D gene TRBD1, 6 bases. V dropped 6 bases and J dropped 0 bases, with 17 bases sitting between them. CDR1 and CDR2 from the germline V gene are LNHDA and SQIVND (reference sequence). The CDR3 loop spans 16 amino acids. The CDR3 bases are TGTGCCAGTAGGCTCATCCTAGGGGACATGAACACTGAAGCTTTCTTT. Translated: CASRLILGDMNTEAFF.

V and J are TRBV6-1 and TRBJ1-6, with 7 positions matching TRBD1. The germline CDR1 and CDR2 sequences are MNHNS and SASEGT. Unmatched junction bases numbered 17, after V lost 2 bases and J lost 13 bases. This CDR3 spans 17 amino acids. The CDR3 reads CASSELLEQGLLGPLHF. The CDR3 DNA reads TGTGCCAGCAGTGAACTATTAGAACAGGGGCTGCTAGGGCCCCTCCACTTT.

V gene TRBV7-2 combines with J gene TRBJ2-3; the D gene is possibly TRBD2 (7 bases). The germline V gene encodes CDR1 SGHTA and CDR2 FQGNSA. The CDR3 contains 16 residues. The V end lost 1 base, the J end lost 5 bases, and 16 bases lay between the germline ends. The CDR3 bases are TGTGCCAGCAGCTTAGGAGGGGGGGCAGGAATAGATACGCAGTATTTT. It translates to CASSLGGGAGIDTQYF.